These T cell receptor beta chains were read from a single sample in a study of T-cell reconstitution after alpha-beta-depleted transplantation in children. MiXCR was run by TCRdb on the PCR reads, yielding one entry per CDR3 protein. This table has around 600,000 distinct CDR3 sequences, approximately 22% appearing once. Sequencing was performed on PBMCs, mostly from graft donor cells, taken 360 days after TCRalphabeta/CD19-depleted stem cell transplant. All receptors derive from a boy under two years old who had a stem cell transplant for acute myeloid leukemia, so the T cells may come from the graft donor. CDR3s include the opening cysteine and the closing phenylalanine or tryptophan. A D gene is named only where the DNA matches it firmly. Expanded clones are given a class, and other clones once, few, many or no size at all.

v_call	clone_size	j_call	d_call	cdr3_aa	cdr3_nt
TRBV6-5	many	TRBJ2-3	-	CASSYVGELSDTQYF	TGTGCCAGCAGTTACGTGGGGGAACTGTCAGATACGCAGTATTTT
TRBV12-3/TRBV12-4	many	TRBJ2-2	TRBD1	CASSFKATGLENTGELFF	TGTGCCAGCAGTTTTAAGGCGACAGGGTTGGAGAACACCGGGGAGCTGTTTTTT
TRBV12-3/TRBV12-4	few	TRBJ2-1	-	CASSWSGFYNEQFF	TGTGCCAGCAGCTGGAGCGGCTTCTACAATGAGCAGTTCTTC
TRBV29-1	many	TRBJ2-7	-	CSVEGASEQYF	TGCAGCGTTGAAGGGGCGAGCGAGCAGTACTTC
TRBV10-3	-	TRBJ2-5	TRBD1	CAISESDPDRAFQETQYF	TGTGCCATCAGTGAATCGGATCCGGACAGGGCTTTCCAAGAGACCCAGTACTTC
TRBV11-2	-	TRBJ2-7	-	CASSLGLGFGTSSYEQYF	TGTGCCAGCAGCTTAGGTTTGGGGTTCGGCACCAGCTCCTACGAGCAGTACTTC
TRBV12-3/TRBV12-4	-	TRBJ1-3	-	CASSLPGSSGNTIYF	TGTGCCAGCAGTTTACCGGGGAGCTCTGGAAACACCATATATTTT
TRBV12-3/TRBV12-4	few	TRBJ2-1	TRBD1	CASSSQTGGAYNEQFF	TGTGCCAGCAGCTCGCAAACAGGGGGCGCCTACAATGAGCAGTTCTTC
TRBV27	-	TRBJ2-5	-	CASSLRETRSGGNQETQYF	TGTGCCAGCAGTTTAAGGGAGACGAGATCGGGGGGCAACCAAGAGACCCAGTACTTC
TRBV6-2/TRBV6-3	-	TRBJ2-7	-	CASSYLSGIPYEQYF	TGTGCCAGCAGTTATCTTTCCGGGATCCCCTACGAGCAGTACTTC
TRBV7-2	few	TRBJ1-5	-	CASNSPWGGVVGQPQHF	TGTGCCAGCAACTCCCCGTGGGGGGGGGTGGTAGGTCAGCCCCAGCATTTT
TRBV29-1	few	TRBJ2-3	-	CSVDTFYSDTQYF	TGCAGCGTGGACACCTTCTACTCAGATACGCAGTATTTT
TRBV6-5	few	TRBJ2-2	-	CASSLDSDTGELFF	TGTGCCAGCAGTTTGGACAGTGACACCGGGGAGCTGTTTTTT
TRBV12-3/TRBV12-4	many	TRBJ2-7	-	CASSSSGTASSYEQYF	TGTGCCAGCAGTTCGTCCGGGACTGCGAGCTCCTACGAGCAGTACTTC
TRBV10-3	many	TRBJ2-3	TRBD1	CAIRLTGGADTQYF	TGTGCCATCAGGCTGACAGGGGGTGCAGATACGCAGTATTTT
TRBV6-1	-	TRBJ2-1	TRBD2	CASRDRPGGGPNEQFF	TGTGCCAGCAGAGACCGTCCGGGGGGGGGCCCGAATGAGCAGTTCTTC
TRBV6-2/TRBV6-3	many	TRBJ2-3	-	CASSHADTQYF	TGTGCCAGCAGCCATGCAGATACGCAGTATTTT
TRBV21-1	-	TRBJ2-7	-	CASSKGHEDLGTYEQYF	TGTGCCAGCAGCAAAGGTCACGAGGACCTGGGAACCTACGAGCAGTACTTC
TRBV29-1	-	TRBJ1-1	TRBD1	CSVGQGANTEAFF	TGCAGCGTTGGGCAGGGGGCCAACACTGAAGCTTTCTTT
TRBV20-1	-	TRBJ2-3	-	CSATSKPGGTWDTQYF	TGCAGTGCTACTTCTAAACCGGGGGGCACATGGGATACGCAGTATTTT
TRBV12-3/TRBV12-4	many	TRBJ1-5	TRBD1	CASSWTGRSNQPQHF	TGTGCCAGCAGTTGGACAGGGCGTAGCAATCAGCCCCAGCATTTT
TRBV6-2/TRBV6-3	-	TRBJ2-5	-	CASSYSLTAITNEETQYF	TGTGCCAGCAGTTACTCGTTGACCGCGATCACAAACGAAGAGACCCAGTACTTC
TRBV27	few	TRBJ1-2	-	CASSTQVGYGYTF	TGTGCCAGCAGTACCCAGGTGGGGTATGGCTACACCTTC
TRBV15	many	TRBJ2-7	-	CATSREAGRYEQYF	TGTGCCACCAGCAGAGAGGCGGGGCGCTACGAGCAGTACTTC
TRBV5-1	few	TRBJ2-1	-	CASKKGGEQFF	TGCGCCAGCAAAAAAGGAGGCGAGCAGTTCTTC
TRBV24-1	-	TRBJ2-2	TRBD1	CATSGLGQGRTGELFF	TGTGCCACCAGTGGCCTGGGACAGGGAAGGACCGGGGAGCTGTTTTTT
TRBV15	few	TRBJ2-6	-	CATSRDGWISGANVLTF	TGTGCCACCAGCAGGGACGGCTGGATCTCTGGGGCCAACGTCCTGACTTTC
TRBV4-1	many	TRBJ2-2	-	CASSRVGNTGELFF	TGCGCCAGCAGCCGTGTGGGAAACACCGGGGAGCTGTTTTTT
TRBV5-5	many	TRBJ2-4	-	CASSLLGQRKVDIQYF	TGTGCCAGCAGCTTGTTGGGTCAAAGAAAGGTGGACATTCAGTACTTC